This T cell receptor (beta chain) is drawn from a study of CD8 T cells in ankylosing spondylitis. Study-level points and caveats: Clones linked to disease, bearing a CD8+ phenotype, were relatively rare in peripheral blood. A motif of eight highly homologous TCR beta variants was seen as apparently characteristic of ankylosing spondylitis blood. According to the report, clones linked to the disease were significantly enriched in matched synovial fluid samples taken from ankylosing spondylitis patients.

For this clonotype: Its antigen is currently unknown.

One entry per CDR3 protein, called by TCRdb with MiXCR from the 5' RACE reads. Here the sample spans roughly 250,000 distinct CDR3 sequences, 10% being singletons. Trimming removed 6 bases from V and 8 bases from J, with 16 bases in between. The germline gives CDR1 MNHNS, CDR2 SASEGT. The CDR3 loop spans 14 amino acids. Sequencing input: blood, either unsorted or a sorted T cell fraction (not recorded which). V usage is TRBV6-1 and J usage is TRBJ1-4; D gene ambiguous. This TCR derives from a male donor with ankylosing spondylitis or in good health (not recorded which). The CDR3 loop is CASSKGRGNEKLFF. The CDR3 nucleotides are TGTGCCAGCAGCAAGGGCCGCGGTAACGAAAAACTGTTTTTT.